This T cell receptor (beta chain) comes out of a study of shared clonotypes between healthy human individuals. The CDR3 contains 13 residues. The ends were cut back, 2 bases at V and 7 bases at J, with 11 bases in the middle. Germline loops: CDR1 MNHNS, CDR2 SASEGT. Assay used: immunoSEQ multiplex PCR; TCRdb lists only in-frame clones, some missing. The sample holds approximately 2.5 million clones; around nine tenths are singletons and the top ten take 0.13% to 0.15%. The J gene is TRBJ1-2, the V gene TRBV6-1; D gene unclear. The sequenced sample consisted of naive CD4+ T cells sorted from blood. Subset given: CD45RA+ positively selected. This TCR came from a man between 18 and 29 years old in good health. CDR3 loop: CASSESQSGGYTF. The CDR3 DNA is TGTGCCAGCAGTGAATCTCAGTCGGGTGGCTACACCTTC.